This T cell receptor (beta chain) stems from a study of T cells after yellow fever vaccination. TCRdb independently ran MiXCR on the 5' RACE reads; one entry per CDR3 protein. The data contain approximately 260,000 distinct CDR3 sequences, roughly 5.2% of them singletons. CDR3 size: 13 residues. V dropped 8 bases and J dropped 7 bases, with 15 bases sitting between them. This clonotype originated in a man aged 18 to 30 who received the YFV17D yellow fever vaccine. The gene calls are TRBV12-3 or TRBV12-4 and TRBJ1-5; possibly TRBD1 for D (6 bases). This sample comprised CD4+ T cells sorted from PBMCs, obtained on the day of the yellow fever booster vaccination. The CDR3 is CASGGGVRQPQHF. The CDR3 nucleotides read TGTGCCAGCGGGGGCGGAGTTCGGCAGCCCCAGCATTTT.